The subject of this entry is one TCR beta chain. The CDR3 extends over 14 amino acids. Per the germline V gene, CDR1 is MNHEY and CDR2 is SVGAGI. This specimen belongs to a study of T cells expressing NK-cell markers. Study in general: The eight sequenced donors comprised seven who were HCMV-seropositive and one who was seronegative.

cDNA encoding TCR beta was synthesized via 5'RACE template switching incorporating UMIs. TCRdb derives one entry per CDR3 protein from the 5' RACE reads, leaving out DNA. This repertoire includes about 380,000 distinct CDR3 sequences. The specimen was blood T cells: a sorted CD56 or NKG2C T cell subset, CD4+ or CD8+ T cells, or bulk PBMC T cells (not recorded which). The J gene is TRBJ1-6, the V gene TRBV6-5; TCRdb's assignment of TRBD1 cannot be checked, as there is no DNA. This TCR was recovered from a man between 18 and 69 years old in good health. This CDR3 is CASRYRDIGSPLHF.